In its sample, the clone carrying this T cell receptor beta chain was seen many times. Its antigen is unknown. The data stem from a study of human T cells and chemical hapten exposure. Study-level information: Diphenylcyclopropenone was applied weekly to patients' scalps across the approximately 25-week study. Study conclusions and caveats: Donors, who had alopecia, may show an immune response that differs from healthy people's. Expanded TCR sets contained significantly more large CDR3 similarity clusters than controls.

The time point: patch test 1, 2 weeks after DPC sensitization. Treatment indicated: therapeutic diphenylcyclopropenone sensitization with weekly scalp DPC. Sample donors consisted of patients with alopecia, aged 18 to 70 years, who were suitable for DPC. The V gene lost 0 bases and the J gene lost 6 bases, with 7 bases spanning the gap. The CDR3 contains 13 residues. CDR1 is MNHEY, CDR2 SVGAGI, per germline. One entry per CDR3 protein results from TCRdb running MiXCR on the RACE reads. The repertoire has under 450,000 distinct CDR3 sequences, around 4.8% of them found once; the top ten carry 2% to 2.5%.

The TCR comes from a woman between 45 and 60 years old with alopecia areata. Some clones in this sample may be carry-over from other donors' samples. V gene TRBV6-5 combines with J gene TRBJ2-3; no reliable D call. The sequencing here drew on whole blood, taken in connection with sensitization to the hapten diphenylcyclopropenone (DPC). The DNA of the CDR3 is TGTGCCAGCAGTTACTCAAGTTTCGATACGCAGTATTTT. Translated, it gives CASSYSSFDTQYF.